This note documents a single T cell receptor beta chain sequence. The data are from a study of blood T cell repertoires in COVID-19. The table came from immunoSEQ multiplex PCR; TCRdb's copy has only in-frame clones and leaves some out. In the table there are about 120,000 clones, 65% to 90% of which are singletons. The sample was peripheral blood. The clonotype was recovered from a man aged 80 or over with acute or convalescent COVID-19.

This CDR3 is CASSNASRSEQYF. The CDR3, as DNA: TGTGCCAGCAGCAATGCTAGCCGGAGCGAGCAGTACTTC. The J gene is TRBJ2-7, the V gene TRBV11-3; the D gene is possibly TRBD2 (5 bases). The V end was cut by 5 bases, the J end by 6 bases, with 14 bases between. Per germline, CDR1 SGHNT and CDR2 YENEEA. The CDR3 spans 13 residues.